The rows below give T cell receptor beta chains drawn from one sample of a study of cytomegalovirus exposure and HLA in healthy donors. Data came from immunoSEQ multiplex PCR; TCRdb stores just in-frame clones and leaves some out. The repertoire holds 180,000 or so clones, with about three quarters as singletons. The sample taken for sequencing was PBMCs. These receptors originate from a man between 18 and 29 years old in good health and CMV-seronegative. Both conserved end residues are part of each CDR3. The D gene is left open where the match is weak. Clone size, where shown, is once, few, many, or a class for clones that have expanded.

j_call v_call clone_size d_call cdr3_aa cdr3_nt
TRBJ1-1 TRBV5-1 . TRBD1 CASSPDLTGGFEAFF TGCGCCAGCAGCCCCGACCTGACAGGGGGCTTTGAAGCTTTCTTT
TRBJ2-7 TRBV4-1 . . CASSQEVRGYEQYF TGCGCCAGCAGCCAAGAAGTCAGGGGCTACGAGCAGTACTTC
TRBJ1-2 TRBV6-5 few . CASSSGVGGYTF TGTGCCAGCAGTTCAGGGGTGGGTGGCTACACCTTC
TRBJ2-2 TRBV30 . TRBD1 CAWSVAGQGLRELFF TGTGCCTGGAGTGTAGCGGGACAGGGGTTAAGGGAGCTGTTTTTT
TRBJ1-1 TRBV2 . . CASTGSEAFF TGTGCCAGTACAGGGTCTGAAGCTTTCTTT
TRBJ2-5 TRBV6-5 . TRBD2 CASRSGGAGVWEQYF TGTGCCAGCAGGTCCGGGGGGGCAGGGGTATGGGAGCAGTACTTC
TRBJ1-2 TRBV7-9 . . CASSGTNLGGYTF TGTGCCAGTTCCGGGACAAATCTCGGTGGCTACACCTTC
TRBJ2-1 TRBV2 . . CASSPTRGPYNEQFF TGTGCCAGCAGCCCGACCCGCGGCCCCTACAATGAGCAGTTCTTC
TRBJ1-1 TRBV6-5 once . CATQFRETEAFF TGTGCCACCCAGTTTAGGGAGACTGAAGCTTTCTTT
TRBJ1-1 TRBV6-1 few TRBD1 CASLRDRVVTEAFF TGTGCCAGCCTCCGGGACAGGGTTGTCACTGAAGCTTTCTTT
TRBJ2-7 TRBV7-6 . . CASSRDITGTEQYF TGTGCCAGCAGCCGCGACATCACAGGGACCGAGCAGTACTTC
TRBJ2-1 TRBV11-1 . . CASSTGLGAYNEQFF TGTGCCAGCAGCACGGGACTGGGGGCCTACAATGAGCAGTTCTTC
TRBJ2-1 TRBV27 . TRBD2 CASSLFGLAGGKYRNEQFF TGTGCCAGCAGTTTATTTGGGCTAGCGGGAGGGAAGTATAGGAATGAGCAGTTCTTC
TRBJ1-2 TRBV6-1 . TRBD1 CASSGIMDRDRGYTF TGTGCCAGCAGTGGCATCATGGACAGGGACCGTGGCTACACCTTC
TRBJ1-5 TRBV6-1 . . CTSSPTGQPQHF TGTACCAGCAGTCCTACAGGACAGCCCCAGCATTTT
TRBJ1-5 TRBV12-5 . TRBD1 CASGRTYRDRLHQPQHF TGTGCTAGTGGTCGAACTTACCGGGACAGGCTCCATCAGCCCCAGCATTTT
TRBJ2-3 TRBV7-3 . . CASSPGIFTDTQYF TGTGCCAGCAGCCCCGGGATCTTCACAGATACGCAGTATTTT
TRBJ1-3 TRBV11-2 . TRBD1 CASSARAPRDRAGNTIYF TGTGCCAGCAGCGCTAGGGCCCCAAGGGACAGGGCTGGAAACACCATATATTTT
TRBJ2-3 TRBV6-5 . TRBD2 CASSYSTSADTQYF TGTGCCAGCAGTTACTCGACTAGCGCAGATACGCAGTATTTT
TRBJ1-2 TRBV27 . . CASRYQGTYGYTF TGTGCCAGCAGATATCAGGGGACCTATGGCTACACCTTC
TRBJ1-2 TRBV29-1 . TRBD1 CSVESSGTGKGTF TGCAGCGTTGAATCCTCAGGGACAGGCAAGGGCACCTTC
TRBJ1-6 TRBV19 . . CASKEGNNSPLHF TGTGCCAGTAAGGAGGGAAATAATTCACCCCTCCACTTT
TRBJ1-1 TRBV2 once TRBD1 CASSELTGDTEAFF TGTGCCAGCAGTGAATTGACAGGGGACACTGAAGCTTTCTTT
TRBJ1-1 TRBV18 . TRBD1 CASSPGQGGDLNTEAFF TGTGCCAGCTCTCCCGGACAGGGAGGGGACTTGAACACTGAAGCTTTCTTT
TRBJ1-2 TRBV28 . TRBD1 CASSFHDRGHGYTF TGTGCCAGCAGTTTCCATGACAGGGGCCATGGCTACACCTTC
TRBJ1-2 TRBV6-1 . . CASSEAGGIDGYTF TGTGCCAGCAGTGAAGCTGGAGGGATCGATGGCTACACCTTC
TRBJ1-1 TRBV15 few . CATSRVRVETEAFF TGTGCCACCAGCAGAGTGCGGGTTGAGACTGAAGCTTTCTTT
TRBJ2-7 TRBV23-1 . . CASSQCRWRGRYEQYF TGCGCCAGCAGTCAATGTCGTTGGCGGGGTAGATACGAGCAGTACTTC
TRBJ1-1 TRBV7-9 . TRBD1 CASSARQGAGLAEAFF TGTGCCAGCAGCGCCAGACAGGGGGCTGGGCTCGCTGAAGCTTTCTTT
TRBJ2-1 TRBV30 . TRBD2 CAWRKTSGYNEQFF TGTGCCTGGAGGAAGACTAGCGGGTACAATGAGCAGTTCTTC
TRBJ1-6 TRBV19 . TRBD1 CASSSRTGGSPLHF TGTGCCAGTAGTTCCCGGACAGGGGGTTCACCCCTCCACTTT
TRBJ2-3 TRBV5-4 . TRBD1 CASSVTGGGTDTQYF TGTGCCAGCAGCGTTACAGGGGGCGGCACAGATACGCAGTATTTT
TRBJ2-7 TRBV5-1 . TRBD1 CASKIRQGHYEQYF TGCGCCAGCAAAATTAGACAGGGGCACTACGAGCAGTACTTC